This passage covers 6 T cell receptor beta chains from one sample sequenced in a study of graft-versus-host responses after intestinal transplantation. The data were produced by immunoSEQ multiplex PCR, yet TCRdb's version contains in-frame clones alone and is incomplete. The sample consists of some 11,000 clones, 65% to 85% of them appearing once. The specimen comprised PBMCs, sampled roughly 130 days after transplant. The source of these receptors is a human patient who received an intestinal transplant, so some T cells may come from the graft donor.

The J gene is TRBJ2-1, the V gene TRBV5-6; D is ambiguous. Trimming left V 2 bases short and J 8 bases short, with 8 bases between. Per germline, CDR1 SGHDT and CDR2 YYEEEE. The length of the CDR3 is 12 residues. CDR3 sequence: CASSLILDEQFF. CDR3 DNA sequence: TGTGCCAGCAGCTTAATCCTAGATGAGCAGTTCTTC. The full variable domain, rest sourced from reference TRBV5-6 and TRBJ2-1, is DAGVTQSPTHLIKTRGQQVTLRCSPKSGHDTVSWYQQALGQGPQFIFQYYEEEERQRGNFPDRFSGHQFPNYSSELNVNALLLGDSALYLCASSLILDEQFFGPGTRLTVL.

In this sample, this clone turned up once. The rearrangement links TRBV9 to TRBJ2-2; D is perhaps TRBD1 (5 bases). The V gene lost 6 bases and the J gene lost 1 base, with 10 bases spanning the gap. The CDR3 has 14 residues. Looked up from germline, CDR1 is SGDLS and CDR2 is YYNGEE. This CDR3 reads CASTPGKNTGELFF. The CDR3 nucleotides read TGTGCCAGCACCCCAGGGAAGAACACCGGGGAGCTGTTTTTT.

V is TRBV13 and J is TRBJ2-1; D is unresolved. The CDR3 is made up of 15 amino acids. Germline CDR1 reads PRHDT; CDR2 reads FYEKMQ (reference sequence). The V end lost 4 bases, the J end lost 5 bases, and 15 bases lay between the germline ends. The CDR3 nucleotides are TGTGCCAGCAGCTCGGACGGCCTGGCAGACAATGAGCAGTTCTTC. As protein: CASSSDGLADNEQFF.

The chain combines TRBV7-9 with TRBJ1-1, with D hard to call. This CDR3 is 12 amino acids long. V was cut by 5 bases and J by 4 bases, with 8 bases left in between. The germline V gene has CDR1 SEHNR and CDR2 FQNEAQ (reference sequence). The CDR3 here is CASSVGSTEAFF. The CDR3, as DNA: TGTGCCAGCAGCGTAGGGAGCACTGAAGCTTTCTTT.

J is TRBJ2-5 and V is TRBV7-8; 7 bases line up with TRBD2. CDR3 length: 14 amino acids. From germline, CDR1 is SGHVS and CDR2 FQNEAQ. Trimming removed 5 bases from V and 3 bases from J; junction bases left unmatched: 6. CDR3 DNA: TGTGCCAGCAGCCGGGACTACCGAAAAGAGACCCAGTACTTC. It specifies CASSRDYRKETQYF.

The V call is TRBV27, the J call TRBJ1-1; 8 positions match TRBD1. Germline assignment: CDR1 MNHEY and CDR2 SMNVEV (reference sequence). V lost 6 bases and J lost 7; bases outside the gene matches: 10. The CDR3 is made up of 14 amino acids. The CDR3 bases are TGTGCCAGCAGGACTGGACAGGGCGGTCATGAAGCTTTCTTT. Its translation is CASRTGQGGHEAFF.